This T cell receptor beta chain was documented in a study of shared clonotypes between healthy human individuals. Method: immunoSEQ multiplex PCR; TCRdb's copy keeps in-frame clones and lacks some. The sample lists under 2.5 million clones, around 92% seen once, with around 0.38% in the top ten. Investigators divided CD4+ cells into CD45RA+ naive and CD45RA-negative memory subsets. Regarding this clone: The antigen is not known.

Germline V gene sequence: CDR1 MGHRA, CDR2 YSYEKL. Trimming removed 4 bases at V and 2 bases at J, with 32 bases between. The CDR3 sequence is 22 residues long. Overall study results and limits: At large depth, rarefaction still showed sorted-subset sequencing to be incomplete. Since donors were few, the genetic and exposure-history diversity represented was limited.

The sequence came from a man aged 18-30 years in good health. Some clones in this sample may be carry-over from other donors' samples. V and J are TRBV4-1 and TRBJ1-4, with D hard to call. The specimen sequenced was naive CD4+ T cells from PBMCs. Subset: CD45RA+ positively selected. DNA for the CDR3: TGCGCCAGCAGCCTGGCCACTCCTTTGGCTGGCCGGGAAGTGGGGACTAATGAAAAACTGTTTTTT. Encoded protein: CASSLATPLAGREVGTNEKLFF.